This T cell receptor (beta chain) was profiled in a study of read filtering for tumor transcriptome and immune sequencing. The overall study: The cohort had 17 to 20 men and around 15 women aged roughly 47 to 85, mean about 68 years.

Study-wide results and caveats: Compared with RNA-seq, IR-seq gave much higher clonotype depth and reliability. Single-read clonotypes: 80% to 90% of IR-seq clonotypes (around 3.5% of reads), 74.6% of RNA-seq clonotypes (nearly 45% of reads). IR-seq and RNA-seq agreed better without single-read clonotypes.

Germline V gene data show CDR1 as SEHNR and CDR2 as FQNEAQ (reference sequence). The CDR3 runs to 15 residues. V was pared by 3 bases and J by 2 bases, with 7 bases of the junction left unmatched. At least ten counts were recorded for this clonotype. The antigen is undetermined. This library used roughly 0.4 ug RNA and molecular barcoded adaptors spanning alpha/delta and beta/gamma chains. From the reads, TCRdb called clonotypes with MiXCR, one entry per CDR3 protein. The sample has about 39,000 distinct CDR3 sequences, about 13% seen once. This rearrangement joins TRBV7-9 to TRBJ2-7, with 7 bases matching TRBD1. The sample was a population of CD138-negative cells sorted from bone marrow. The clonotype originates from a donor at least 40 years old with multiple myeloma. Here the CDR3 DNA reads TGTGCCAGCAGCTTTCCGAACAGGGGCACCTACGAGCAGTACTTC. The encoded protein is CASSFPNRGTYEQYF.